The clone carrying this T cell receptor beta chain was observed a few times. What it binds is unknown. The sample originates from a study of T cells in localized non-small cell lung cancer. The V and J ends lost 4 bases and 2 bases respectively, with 10 bases between them. The CDR3 sequence is 14 residues long. Looked up from germline, CDR1 is LNHDA and CDR2 is SQIVND (reference sequence). Study-wide results and caveats: Uninvolved adjacent lung had the highest recorded T cell clonality, with tumor below it.

Profiled with immunoSEQ multiplex PCR; TCRdb holds only in-frame clones, not every one. The sample yields approximately 7,000 clones, under 55% seen once. This clonotype originated in a man aged 35 to 70 with stage III lung adenocarcinoma. Sequenced material: lung tumor tissue, taken before any cancer treatment. V gene TRBV19 combines with J gene TRBJ2-3; D is unresolved. The CDR3 sequence: CASSRRLDTDTQYF. In DNA, the CDR3 is TGTGCCAGTAGTAGGCGTCTCGACACAGATACGCAGTATTTT. The whole variable domain, filled in from reference TRBV19 and TRBJ2-3, reads DGGITQSPKYLFRKEGQNVTLSCEQNLNHDAMYWYRQDPGQGLRLIYYSQIVNDFQKGDIAEGYSVSREKKESFPLTVTSAQKNPTAFYLCASSRRLDTDTQYFGPGTRLTVL.